The next 9 T cell receptor beta chains were all read from a single sample in a study of shared clonotypes between healthy human individuals. Assay used: immunoSEQ multiplex PCR; TCRdb lists only in-frame clones, some missing. The sample holds almost 750,000 clones; over 55% are singletons and the top ten take approximately 1.7%. Sequenced sample: memory CD4+ T cells sorted from blood. Specified subset: CD45RA-negative fraction. The receptors come from a woman aged 25 to 45 in good health.

The rearrangement uses TRBV5-4 and TRBJ2-1, with 10 bases fitting TRBD2. V lost 4 bases to trimming and J lost 7 bases; unmatched junction nucleotides: 8. Looked up from germline, CDR1 is SGHNT and CDR2 is YYREEE (reference sequence). The CDR3 is 15 residues long. The CDR3 DNA reads as TGTGCCAGCAGCCCCAGCGGGAGGGCCGAGAATGAGCAGTTCTTC. This encodes CASSPSGRAENEQFF.

At least ten counts were recorded for this clone. The V call is TRBV19, the J call TRBJ2-2, with D hard to call. Germline assignment: CDR1 LNHDA and CDR2 SQIVND (reference sequence). The CDR3 is made up of 13 amino acids. The ends were cut back, 11 bases at V and 6 bases at J, with 16 bases in the middle. This CDR3 reads CASAAYQAGELFF. DNA of the CDR3: TGTGCCTCCGCGGCCTATCAGGCCGGGGAGCTGTTTTTT.

The chain combines TRBV5-8 with TRBJ2-5, with D perhaps being TRBD1 or TRBD2 (6 bases each). Germline lookup yields CDR1 SGHTS and CDR2 YDEGEE. V was pared by 6 bases and J by 2 bases, with 20 bases between. This CDR3 is built from 16 residues. The CDR3 nucleotides are TGTGCCAGCAACCGGAGGGGGGCACAGTTTCAAGAGACCCAGTACTTC. Translated: CASNRRGAQFQETQYF. The whole variable domain, remainder taken from reference TRBV5-8 and TRBJ2-5, is EAGVTQSPTHLIKTRGQQATLRCSPISGHTSVYWYQQALGLGLQFLLWYDEGEERNRGNFPPRFSGRQFPNYSSELNVNALELEDSALYLCASNRRGAQFQETQYFGPGTRLLVL.

The chain combines TRBV28 with TRBJ2-5; no clear D gene. Gene TRBJ2-7 matches the end of the DNA better, so the J call may be wrong. The CDR3 loop spans 11 amino acids. Germline values: CDR1 MDHEN, CDR2 SYDVKM. The CDR3 is CATSELYEQYF. In DNA, the CDR3 is TGTGCCACCTCAGAACTCTACGAGCAGTACTTC.

V is TRBV27 and J is TRBJ2-3; 12 bases align to TRBD2. CDR1 and CDR2 from the germline V gene are MNHEY and SMNVEV (reference sequence). The length of the CDR3 is 19 residues. The ends lost 1 base at V and 3 bases at J; junction bases unmatched: 11. CDR3 DNA sequence: TGTGCCAGCAGTTTATTGGGACTAGCGGGTGGGCTTACGACAGATACGCAGTATTTT. It specifies CASSLLGLAGGLTTDTQYF.

The V and J genes are TRBV19 and TRBJ2-1; 12 bases match TRBD2. Germline trimming cut 2 bases from V and 9 bases from J; bases unmatched to any gene: 5. This CDR3 contains 15 residues. Per the germline V gene, CDR1 is LNHDA and CDR2 is SQIVND (reference sequence). As DNA, the CDR3 is TGTGCCAGTAGTATAAGACTAGCGGGAGACTTTGAGCAGTTCTTC. It encodes CASSIRLAGDFEQFF.

This clone was recorded a few times. The chain links TRBV27 to TRBJ1-1; a possible D gene is TRBD1 (5 bases). CDR3 length: 13 amino acids. The germline CDR1 and CDR2 sequences are MNHEY and SMNVEV (reference sequence). V lost 3 bases and J 8 bases, leaving 13 bases between the germline ends. CDR3 amino acids: CASSLRLPGEAFF. The CDR3 DNA reads TGTGCCAGCAGTTTGAGGCTGCCAGGGGAAGCTTTCTTT.

This clone was observed a handful of times. CDR3 nucleotides: TGTGCCAGCAGCACACCCGGGGGGGATACGCAGTATTTT. Protein product: CASSTPGGDTQYF. V gene TRBV14 combines with J gene TRBJ2-3; 7 bases map to TRBD2. The CDR3 loop spans 13 amino acids. After removal of 5 bases from V and 6 bases from J, the junction contained 5 bases not matched to a gene. Looked up from germline, CDR1 is SGHDN and CDR2 is FVKESK.

V is TRBV5-5 and J is TRBJ2-3; D is unclear. The germline CDR1 and CDR2 sequences are SGHKS and YYEKEE (reference sequence). Between the trimmed V and J ends, which lost 3 bases and 2 bases, there was a span of 13 bases. This CDR3 region has 15 residues. The CDR3 DNA follows: TGTGCCAGCAGCTATGGCCTCGGTGCCACAGATACGCAGTATTTT. Residues: CASSYGLGATDTQYF.